The 30 T cell receptor beta chains below come from one sample, sequenced in a study of blood T cell repertoires in COVID-19. Data came from immunoSEQ multiplex PCR; TCRdb stores just in-frame clones and leaves some out. The data show roughly 100,000 clones, over 85% seen once. What was sequenced was peripheral blood. The source of these receptors is a woman between 45 and 65 years old with COVID-19, enrolled during active disease.

CDR3 protein: CATSDSDADTQYF. As DNA, the CDR3 is TGTGCCACCAGTGATAGCGACGCAGATACGCAGTATTTT. This chain connects TRBV24-1 to TRBJ2-3; no clear D gene. The length of the CDR3 is 13 residues. V lost 3 bases to trimming and J lost 4 bases, with 7 bases between them. Germline V gene lookup returns CDR1 KGHDR and CDR2 SFDVKD.

The chain employs TRBV11-2 and TRBJ2-7, with D tentatively TRBD1 (8 bases). Germline V gene lookup returns CDR1 SGHAT and CDR2 FQNNGV. V dropped 5 bases and J dropped 2 bases, with 22 bases sitting between them. CDR3 size: 17 residues. The CDR3 loop is CASSLRFSGTGAYEQYF. CDR3 coding DNA: TGTGCCAGCAGCCTCCGCTTCAGCGGGACAGGAGCCTACGAGCAGTACTTC.

V is TRBV2 and J is TRBJ2-1; 9 nucleotides match TRBD1. The junction had 11 bases not matched to a gene; V was cut back by 7 bases and J by 4 bases. The length of the CDR3 is 16 residues. Germline CDR1 is SNHLY and CDR2 is FYNNEI. CDR3 DNA: TGTGCCAGCACCGCCCGACAGGGGGTGGGATACAATGAGCAGTTCTTC. It yields the protein CASTARQGVGYNEQFF.

The CDR3 reads CASSLGGQERTDTQYF. CDR3 nucleotide sequence: TGCGCCAGCAGCTTGGGCGGACAGGAGCGCACAGATACGCAGTATTTT. This chain links TRBV5-1 with TRBJ2-3; 7 bases agree with TRBD1. Germline V CDR1 and CDR2: SGHRS, YFSETQ. Trimming cost V 0 bases and J 1 base; bases outside gene matches: 5. The CDR3 sequence is 16 residues long.

CDR3 protein: CASRPDRNSYNSPLHF. The CDR3 nucleotides are TGTGCCAGCAGACCCGACAGAAACTCCTATAATTCACCCCTCCACTTT. The chain carries TRBV2 and TRBJ1-6; weak D call: TRBD1 (5 bases). This CDR3 has 16 amino acids. CDR1 SNHLY and CDR2 FYNNEI come from the germline V gene. Trimming stripped 6 bases from V and 0 bases from J, with 12 bases between.

The CDR3, as DNA: TGTGCCAGCACGGCCCAGGCAGGGAATTCACCCCTCCACTTT. It encodes CASTAQAGNSPLHF. The chain combines TRBV6-5 with TRBJ1-6; tentative D call: TRBD1 (5 bases). CDR1 and CDR2 (germline): MNHEY, SVGAGI. The CDR3 runs to 14 residues. V lost 7 bases, J lost 7 bases, and 14 bases lay in between.

The chain uses TRBV5-1 and TRBJ2-2; the D is unclear. This CDR3 has 14 residues. Trimming removed 4 bases from V and 3 bases from J, with 10 bases in between. Germline V gene lookup returns CDR1 SGHRS and CDR2 YFSETQ. CDR3 DNA: TGCGCCAGCAGCCAAGGCCTAGACACCGGGGAGCTGTTTTTT. This encodes CASSQGLDTGELFF.

This chain links TRBV19 with TRBJ1-1; no firm D call. The CDR3 runs 13 residues. Germline V gene lookup returns CDR1 LNHDA and CDR2 SQIVND (reference sequence). Trimming shortened V by 6 bases and J by 1 base, and 9 bases separated the two germline ends. Here the CDR3 reads CASSRTRNTEAFF. In nucleotides, the CDR3 is TGTGCCAGTAGCCGAACCAGGAACACTGAAGCTTTCTTT.

Of note for this clone: The sample holds other DNA sequences that translate to the same CDR3. The V and J genes are TRBV7-2 and TRBJ1-5; the D is unclear. Germline lookup yields CDR1 SGHTA and CDR2 FQGNSA. The V end lost 1 base, the J end lost 0 bases, and 10 bases lay between the germline ends. This CDR3 is 16 amino acids long. The DNA for the CDR3 is TGTGCCAGCAGCTTAGTAGGTGGCGGTAGCAATCAGCCCCAGCATTTT. It specifies CASSLVGGGSNQPQHF.

V and J are TRBV19 and TRBJ1-2; TRBD1 matches 12 bases. Germline V gives CDR1 LNHDA, CDR2 SQIVND (reference sequence). The CDR3 runs 17 residues. The J segment lost 4 bases and the V segment lost 5 bases, leaving 11 bases of the junction unmatched. The CDR3 reads CASSAPGQGANVYGYTF. The DNA for the CDR3 is TGTGCCAGTAGTGCTCCGGGACAGGGGGCGAATGTCTATGGCTACACCTTC. The whole variable domain, filled in from reference TRBV19 and TRBJ1-2, reads DGGITQSPKYLFRKEGQNVTLSCEQNLNHDAMYWYRQDPGQGLRLIYYSQIVNDFQKGDIAEGYSVSREKKESFPLTVTSAQKNPTAFYLCASSAPGQGANVYGYTFGSGTRLTVV.

V and J are TRBV10-3 and TRBJ2-3; 8 nucleotides align to TRBD2. The CDR3 consists of 15 residues. Trimming at V came to 3 bases and at J to 4 bases, leaving 6 bases not matched to a gene. The V gene's germline CDR1 is ENHRY and CDR2 SYGVKD. CDR3 sequence: CAISDSGLESDTQYF. The CDR3 DNA reads TGTGCCATCAGTGATTCGGGACTAGAGTCAGATACGCAGTATTTT.

This clone is a singleton in its sample. The chain uses TRBV2 and TRBJ2-1; 11 positions agree with TRBD1. The junction had 5 bases not matched to a gene; V was cut back by 4 bases and J by 6 bases. Germline V CDR1 and CDR2: SNHLY, FYNNEI. The CDR3 extends over 15 amino acids. The CDR3: CASSGDGTGGNEQFF. The CDR3 DNA follows: TGTGCCAGCAGTGGAGATGGGACAGGGGGCAATGAGCAGTTCTTC.

This chain connects TRBV6-2 or TRBV6-3 to TRBJ1-5; D call uncertain. The CDR3 has 13 residues. Germline V gene sequence: CDR1 MNHEY, CDR2 SVGEGT. V shed 5 bases and J shed 4 bases, with 9 bases lying between them. CDR3 nucleotides: TGTGCCAGCAGTCTAACGAGTAATCAGCCCCAGCATTTT. Translated: CASSLTSNQPQHF.

The gene calls are TRBV10-1 and TRBJ2-3, with 8 bases identical to TRBD1. Looked up from germline, CDR1 is WNHNN and CDR2 is SYGVQD (reference sequence). This CDR3 has 16 amino acids. J lost 6 bases, V lost 5 bases, and 13 bases had no gene match. As DNA, the CDR3 is TGCGCCAGCAGTTTTGACAGGGGAAGGACGTGGGATACGCAGTATTTT. It encodes CASSFDRGRTWDTQYF.

V is TRBV3-1 (or the pseudogene TRBV3-2) and J is TRBJ1-4; 8 bases match TRBD1. V gave up 3 bases and J gave up 7 bases; unmatched junction bases: 7. Germline CDR1 is LGHDT and CDR2 is YNNKEL (reference sequence). This CDR3 comprises 15 residues. This CDR3 is CASSHVTGVAEKLFF. The CDR3 DNA reads as TGTGCCAGCAGCCATGTGACAGGGGTAGCTGAAAAACTGTTTTTT.

The J gene is TRBJ2-7, the V gene TRBV19; the match to TRBD1 covers 11 bases. Germline trimming cut 5 bases from V and 6 bases from J; bases unmatched to any gene: 6. The germline V gene has CDR1 LNHDA and CDR2 SQIVND (reference sequence). The CDR3 covers 14 residues. The CDR3 is CASSHRTGGPEQYF. CDR3 nucleotides: TGTGCCAGTAGTCATCGGACAGGGGGCCCCGAGCAGTACTTC.

This chain uses TRBV19 with TRBJ1-1; D not resolved. CDR1 is LNHDA, CDR2 SQIVND, per germline (reference sequence). This CDR3 region has 13 residues. V was shortened by 7 bases and J by 3 bases, with 12 bases between the two germline ends. Written as DNA, the CDR3 is TGTGCCAGTACGGATTTCGCGGACACTGAAGCTTTCTTT. It encodes CASTDFADTEAFF.

The chain uses TRBV5-4 and TRBJ2-2; TRBD1 is a possible D gene (5 bases). The CDR3 has 17 amino acids. Germline assignment: CDR1 SGHNT and CDR2 YYREEE (reference sequence). The V end lost 4 bases, the J end lost 0 bases, and 16 bases lay between the germline ends. CDR3 DNA: TGTGCCAGCAGCCGCGACAGAACCCGACCGAACACCGGGGAGCTGTTTTTT. Protein: CASSRDRTRPNTGELFF.

V gene TRBV9 combines with J gene TRBJ2-2; TRBD2 agrees at 7 bases. The CDR3 is made up of 16 amino acids. J lost 4 bases, V lost 3 bases, and 9 bases had no gene match. Germline-derived CDR1 and CDR2 are SGDLS and YYNGEE. This chain's CDR3 is CASSGAGGLFTGELFF. CDR3 coding DNA: TGTGCCAGCAGCGGGGCCGGGGGACTATTCACCGGGGAGCTGTTTTTT. Full variable domain (rest looked up from reference TRBV9 and TRBJ2-2): DSGVTQTPKHLITATGQRVTLRCSPRSGDLSVYWYQQSLDQGLQFLIQYYNGEERAKGNILERFSAQQFPDLHSELNLSSLELGDSALYFCASSGAGGLFTGELFFGEGSRLTVL.

The V and J genes are TRBV5-1 and TRBJ1-2, with D unclear. Germline V gives CDR1 SGHRS, CDR2 YFSETQ. Trimming pared 5 bases from V and 4 bases from J, leaving 12 bases between. This CDR3 spans 13 amino acids. CDR3 in amino acids: CASRVGEGYGYTF. CDR3 sequence (DNA): TGCGCCAGCAGAGTCGGGGAGGGCTATGGCTACACCTTC.

V and J are TRBV5-1 and TRBJ1-2, with a tentative D call TRBD1 (6 bases). This CDR3 has 13 residues. V lost 7 bases and J lost 4, with 14 bases in between. Per germline, CDR1 SGHRS and CDR2 YFSETQ. This CDR3 reads CASSITDSYGYTF. CDR3 in DNA: TGCGCCAGCTCAATTACGGACAGCTATGGCTACACCTTC. Looking up the rest from reference TRBV5-1 and TRBJ1-2 gives the full variable domain: KAGVTQTPRYLIKTRGQQVTLSCSPISGHRSVSWYQQTPGQGLQFLFEYFSETQRNKGNFPGRFSGRQFSNSRSEMNVSTLELGDSALYLCASSITDSYGYTFGSGTRLTVV.

This chain connects TRBV2 to TRBJ1-1; D is undetermined. This CDR3 comprises 14 residues. CDR1 SNHLY and CDR2 FYNNEI come from the germline V gene. The germline V and J ends were trimmed by 5 bases and 6 bases, with 16 bases remaining between them. CDR3 amino acids: CASSPVHGPPEAFF. In DNA form, the CDR3 reads TGTGCCAGCAGTCCGGTCCATGGGCCACCTGAAGCTTTCTTT.

The chain couples TRBV13 to TRBJ1-3; D ambiguous. The CDR3 is 13 residues long. CDR1 is PRHDT, CDR2 FYEKMQ, per germline (reference sequence). Between the trimmed V and J ends, which lost 7 bases and 0 bases, there was a span of 7 bases. The CDR3 sequence is CASTGSSGNTIYF. CDR3 in DNA: TGTGCCAGCACCGGGAGCTCTGGAAACACCATATATTTT.

This chain joins TRBV4-1 and TRBJ1-2; possibly TRBD1 for D (6 bases). The CDR3 covers 16 residues. V was clipped by 8 bases and J by 5 bases, with 24 bases between them. Germline V lookup: CDR1 MGHRA, CDR2 YSYEKL. Here the CDR3 reads CASSPESPGTNYGYTF. CDR3 coding DNA: TGCGCCAGCTCCCCTGAATCCCCCGGGACAAATTATGGCTACACCTTC.

The chain combines TRBV6-2 or TRBV6-3 with TRBJ1-5, with unresolved D. V was cut by 4 bases and J by 0 bases, with 7 bases left in between. This CDR3 spans 14 amino acids. Looked up from germline, CDR1 is MNHEY and CDR2 is SVGEGT. CDR3 coding DNA: TGTGCCAGCAGTTTTGAGTATAGCAATCAGCCCCAGCATTTT. Its translation is CASSFEYSNQPQHF.

The J gene is TRBJ1-5, the V gene TRBV2; tentatively, D is TRBD1 (5 bases). Germline CDR1 reads SNHLY; CDR2 reads FYNNEI. V lost 4 bases and J lost 0, with 7 bases in between. There are 14 residues in the CDR3. The CDR3 nucleotides read TGTGCCAGCAGTGCAGGGATTAGCAATCAGCCCCAGCATTTT. It specifies CASSAGISNQPQHF.

This sequence joins TRBV6-1 and TRBJ1-2, with 7 bases fitting TRBD1. With 1 base clipped from V and 4 bases from J, the junction kept 6 bases outside the gene matches. Germline CDR1 MNHNS, CDR2 SASEGT. This CDR3 is built from 15 residues. The CDR3 nucleotides are TGTGCCAGCAGTGAAGGGGCAGGGGGTGTCTATGGCTACACCTTC. Residues: CASSEGAGGVYGYTF.

The gene calls are TRBV7-2 and TRBJ1-5; D is perhaps TRBD1 (5 bases). This CDR3 has 15 amino acids. V was clipped by 3 bases and J by 5 bases, with 14 bases between them. Germline lookup yields CDR1 SGHTA and CDR2 FQGNSA. CDR3 nucleotides: TGTGCCAGCAGCTTTGAAGACAGTGCGGATCAGCCCCAGCATTTT. Translating gives CASSFEDSADQPQHF.

The chain employs TRBV12-5 and TRBJ1-1; no reliable D call. Germline assignment: CDR1 LGHNT and CDR2 FRNRAP. Trimming shortened V by 4 bases and J by 5 bases, and 14 bases separated the two germline ends. The CDR3 totals 14 residues. The CDR3 DNA reads as TGTGCTAGTGGTTCGATGCCGGGAGTAACTGAAGCTTTCTTT. It yields the protein CASGSMPGVTEAFF.

The rearrangement uses TRBV19 and TRBJ1-6, with 7 bases fitting TRBD1. This CDR3 is 15 amino acids long. Germline V CDR1 and CDR2: LNHDA, SQIVND (reference sequence). V was pared by 5 bases and J by 7 bases, with 8 bases of the junction left unmatched. The CDR3 region is CASSRQGWGNSPLHF. The CDR3 DNA is TGTGCCAGTAGTCGACAGGGATGGGGAAATTCACCCCTCCACTTT.